The next 30 T cell receptor beta chains were all read from a single sample in a study of T cells in women clearing cervical HPV infection. The repertoire was sequenced with immunoSEQ multiplex PCR; TCRdb's copy has only in-frame clones and lacks some. Recorded for this sample: roughly 31,000 clones. Sequencing was performed on blood buffy coat. The receptors were sampled from a woman between 18 and 70 years old with a cervical HPV16 infection that either progressed to CIN3+ or cleared (not recorded which).

In regard to this clone: The CDR3 end falls 3 residues outside the read, so it is completed with the germline J gene. The J gene is TRBJ2-3, the V gene TRBV29-1; no definite D call. Looked up from germline, CDR1 is SQVTM and CDR2 is ANQGSEA. The V and J ends lost 4 bases and 2 bases respectively, with 10 bases between them. The CDR3 runs to 13 residues. The DNA read from the CDR3 is TGCAGCGTTGTCCAGGCCCTCACAGATACG. Amino acids: CSVVQALTDT. The entire CDR3 protein is CSVVQALTDTQYF.

The CDR3 DNA, read in part, is TGCGCCTACCCTCCTTCTAACAGGGGCCTAGGCTACGAG. This sequence encodes CAYPPSNRGLGYE. The full CDR3 reads CAYPPSNRGLGYEQYF. J is TRBJ2-7 and V is TRBV23-1; 7 bases are shared with TRBD1. The read falls 3 residues short of the CDR3 end, and the missing part is taken from the germline J gene. TRBV23-1 is identified as an open reading frame with a role that is uncertain. The CDR3 runs to 16 residues. V shed 11 bases, J shed 3 bases, and the junction held 19 bases outside the gene matches.

Concerning this clone itself: The read terminates 3 residues ahead of where the CDR3 ends, so the germline J gene completes it. The chain carries TRBV5-5 and TRBJ2-7; the D gene is possibly TRBD2 (6 bases). The CDR3 sequence is 15 residues long. Trimming cost V 0 bases and J 4 bases, with 14 bases left between them. Germline V gene lookup returns CDR1 SGHKS and CDR2 YYEKEE (reference sequence). The CDR3 protein is CASSLGGDWSYEQYF. Partial CDR3 DNA: TGTGCCAGCAGCTTGGGAGGGGACTGGAGTTACGAG.

Points on this clone: The read is 3 residues too short to cover the CDR3 end, so that end is filled in from the germline J gene. Other DNA variants within this sample encode the same CDR3. The chain employs TRBV18 and TRBJ2-7; TRBD2 agrees at 14 bases. Germline CDR1 KGHSH, CDR2 LQKENI. Losses at the gene ends were 6 bases for V and 3 bases for J; bases not matched to a gene: 10. The CDR3 totals 17 residues. The CDR3 sequence is CASSPPGTSGGLYEQYF. The DNA read from the CDR3 is TGTGCCAGCTCCCCCCCGGGGACTAGCGGGGGCCTCTACGAG.

A remark on this clone: The read terminates 3 residues before the CDR3 end, so the remaining end is supplied by the germline J gene. The genes are TRBV2 and TRBJ2-7; 7 bases fit TRBD1. Losses at the gene ends were 2 bases for V and 2 bases for J; bases not matched to a gene: 6. The germline CDR1 and CDR2 sequences are SNHLY and FYNNEI. CDR3 length: 15 amino acids. This chain's CDR3 is CASSESRGQTYEQYF. CDR3 DNA, as far as it was read: TGTGCCAGCAGTGAATCCCGGGGACAGACCTACGAG.

For this clone: The CDR3 is cut off 3 residues early in the read; its end comes from the germline J gene. The chain employs TRBV7-6 and TRBJ1-4; 9 bases align to TRBD1. This CDR3 contains 17 residues. V shed 5 bases and J 8 bases; nucleotides not matched to a gene: 15. Germline CDR1 is SGHVS and CDR2 is FNYEAQ. CDR3 region: CASSPVKGGTGFEKLFF. Incomplete CDR3 DNA: TGTGCCAGCAGCCCGGTTAAAGGAGGGACAGGGTTCGAAAAA.

Regarding this clone: The read terminates 3 residues ahead of where the CDR3 ends, so the germline J gene completes it. This chain links TRBV5-1 with TRBJ2-7, with D unresolved. V was pared by 0 bases and J by 3 bases, with 7 bases between. This CDR3 contains 13 residues. Looked up from germline, CDR1 is SGHRS and CDR2 is YFSETQ. Incomplete CDR3 DNA: TGCGCCAGCAGCTTGGAACGCGGCTACGAG. Amino acid sequence: CASSLERGYE. The complete CDR3 sequence is CASSLERGYEQYF. The variable domain in full, with the rest retrieved from reference TRBV5-1 and TRBJ2-7, is KAGVTQTPRYLIKTRGQQVTLSCSPISGHRSVSWYQQTPGQGLQFLFEYFSETQRNKGNFPGRFSGRQFSNSRSEMNVSTLELGDSALYLCASSLERGYEQYFGPGTRLTVT.

On this clone itself: The sequence runs out 3 residues before the end of the CDR3; the remainder is reconstructed from the germline J gene. The chain employs TRBV7-2 and TRBJ2-3, with D unresolved. Trimming removed 2 bases at V and 0 bases at J, with 9 bases between. Germline V gene lookup returns CDR1 SGHTA and CDR2 FQGNSA. The CDR3 has 15 amino acids. The CDR3 is CASSLFDTSTDTQYF. The DNA read from the CDR3 is TGTGCCAGCAGCTTATTCGACACGAGCACAGATACG.

Regarding this clone: Germline and junction disagree at one end, which may indicate a read error. The read falls 3 residues short of the CDR3 end, and the missing part is taken from the germline J gene. This chain joins TRBV19 and TRBJ2-3; D gene uncertain. Germline values: CDR1 LNHDA, CDR2 SQIVND (reference sequence). The CDR3 sequence is 13 residues long. The CDR3 sequence: CASTPDNTDTQYF. Partial CDR3 DNA: TGTGCAAGTACCCCTGACAACACAGATACG.

The CDR3 DNA, read in part, is TGTGCCAGCAGCCCCCGGGACTTTAGCACAGATACG. Amino acids: CASSPRDFSTDT. The entire CDR3 sequence reads CASSPRDFSTDTQYF. The chain employs TRBV7-8 and TRBJ2-3; D may be TRBD2 (6 bases). The CDR3 end falls 3 residues outside the read, so it is completed with the germline J gene. Germline CDR1 is SGHVS and CDR2 is FQNEAQ. This CDR3 has 15 amino acids. V dropped 5 bases and J dropped 0 bases, with 12 bases sitting between them.

On this clone itself: An end of the junction does not agree with germline; a read error may underlie this. The CDR3 end lies 3 residues beyond the end of the read and is filled in from the germline J gene. The rearrangement joins TRBV7-7 to TRBJ1-2, with D hard to call. CDR1 is SSHAT, CDR2 FNYEAQ, per germline (reference sequence). The CDR3 has 14 residues. CDR3 bases read: TGTGCTAGCAGCTTATCCGGTGGCACAGATACC. This codes for CASSLSGGTDT. The full CDR3 reads CASSLSGGTDTYTF.

Concerning this clone: The observed sequence ends 3 residues before the CDR3 terminus, with the missing tail filled in from the germline J gene. This sequence joins TRBV29-1 and TRBJ1-2, with 9 bases lining up with TRBD1. With V trimmed by 0 bases and J by 7 bases, 21 bases remained unmatched. From germline, CDR1 is SQVTM and CDR2 ANQGSEA. This CDR3 spans 19 amino acids. CDR3 protein: CSVEEFPFGQGKGFGGYTF. CDR3 bases read: TGCAGCGTTGAAGAGTTTCCTTTCGGACAGGGGAAGGGATTTGGTGGC.

CDR3 bases read: TGCGCCAGCAGCTTGGGCGACAGGGAAACGACCGGGGAG. Protein product: CASSLGDRETTGE. The CDR3 reads in full as CASSLGDRETTGELFF. The chain employs TRBV5-1 and TRBJ2-2, with 7 bases identical to TRBD1. The DNA ends 3 residues before the CDR3 does, and the rest of the CDR3 is filled in from the germline J gene. The V gene's germline CDR1 is SGHRS and CDR2 YFSETQ. The length of the CDR3 is 16 residues. V lost 0 bases to trimming and J lost 5 bases; unmatched junction nucleotides: 7.

As for this clone: The CDR3 goes on 3 residues after the read ends, and that part is filled in from the germline J gene. The chain is built from TRBV5-6 and TRBJ2-3, with D maybe TRBD1 (6 bases). Germline V CDR1 and CDR2: SGHDT, YYEEEE. With 6 bases removed from V and 3 bases from J, the gap between germline ends came to 14 bases. The CDR3 runs to 14 residues. The DNA read from the CDR3 is TGTGCCAGCAACCCAACAACAGGGACAGATACG. Amino acid sequence: CASNPTTGTDT. The complete CDR3 sequence is CASNPTTGTDTQYF.

Comments on this clone: Sequencing ends 3 residues short of the CDR3 end; the germline J gene provides the rest. J is TRBJ2-2 and V is TRBV2, with a possible D match to TRBD2 (6 bases). Per the germline V gene, CDR1 is SNHLY and CDR2 is FYNNEI. This CDR3 contains 15 residues. The DNA read from the CDR3 is TGTGCCAGCGGCCCGGGGGTCCAAGGGGCCAACGTG. Residues: CASGPGVQGANV. The entire CDR3 protein reads CASGPGVQGANVLFF.

With regard to this clone: The CDR3 end falls 3 residues outside the read, so it is completed with the germline J gene. The chain employs TRBV7-9 and TRBJ2-2; 7 bases map to TRBD1. Germline V lookup: CDR1 SEHNR, CDR2 FQNEAQ (reference sequence). CDR3 length equals 14 residues. Trimming at V came to 4 bases and at J to 8 bases, leaving 7 bases not matched to a gene. The CDR3 loop is CASSYRQGPGELFF. The CDR3 bases that were read are TGTGCCAGCAGCTACCGACAGGGCCCGGGGGAG.

Regarding this clone: The CDR3 end lies 3 residues beyond the end of the read and is filled in from the germline J gene. The rearrangement joins TRBV18 to TRBJ1-1; 9 bases line up with TRBD1. Per germline, CDR1 KGHSH and CDR2 LQKENI. CDR3 length: 14 amino acids. The CDR3 protein is CASSTGGGQETAFF. The sequenced part of the CDR3 DNA is TGTGCCAGTTCTACAGGGGGCGGACAAGAGACA. The complete variable domain, with remaining parts taken from reference TRBV18 and TRBJ1-1, reads NAGVMQNPRHLVRRRGQEARLRCSPMKGHSHVYWYRQLPEEGLKFMVYLQKENIIDESGMPKERFSAEFPKEGPSILRIQQVVRGDSAAYFCASSTGGGQETAFFGQGTRLTVV.

As to this clone: The sequenced fragment ends 3 residues before the CDR3 boundary, so the rest is inferred from the germline J gene. The rearrangement links TRBV19 to TRBJ2-3, with 10 bases fitting TRBD1. CDR3 size: 18 residues. Germline-derived CDR1 and CDR2 are LNHDA and SQIVND (reference sequence). The CDR3 loop is CASSSTHTGTGADQPQYF. The CDR3 bases that were read are TGTGCCAGTAGTTCCACTCATACAGGGACAGGGGCGGATCAGCCG.

Incomplete CDR3 DNA: TGTGCCAGCAGCTTCCATACAGGGTGGGACACTGAA. Protein: CASSFHTGWDTE. The CDR3 as a whole reads CASSFHTGWDTEAFF. The V call is TRBV5-4, the J call TRBJ1-1; D perhaps matches TRBD1 (6 bases). The CDR3 end lies 3 residues beyond the end of the read and is filled in from the germline J gene. Germline V CDR1 and CDR2: SGHNT, YYREEE (reference sequence). The V end was cut by 2 bases, the J end by 3 bases, with 14 bases between. This CDR3 spans 15 amino acids.

Concerning this clone itself: Sequencing ends 3 residues short of the CDR3 end; the germline J gene provides the rest. The identical CDR3 is also encoded by other nucleotide sequences in the sample. The chain carries TRBV10-3 and TRBJ1-1, with D possibly matching TRBD1 (5 bases). Germline V lookup: CDR1 ENHRY, CDR2 SYGVKD. Trimming cost V 9 bases and J 0 bases, with 11 bases left between them. The CDR3 has 13 residues. The CDR3 DNA, read in part, is TGTGCCATACGGGGGGGGTTGAACACTGAA. This sequence encodes CAIRGGLNTE. The entire CDR3 is CAIRGGLNTEAFF.

Concerning this clone: The CDR3 end lies 3 residues beyond the end of the read and is filled in from the germline J gene. V gene TRBV12-3 or TRBV12-4 combines with J gene TRBJ2-5, with no clear D. The germline V and J ends were trimmed by 3 bases and 2 bases, with 13 bases remaining between them. The CDR3 is made up of 15 amino acids. CDR3 in amino acids: CASSFDSSPQETQYF. The sequenced CDR3 bases are TGTGCCAGCAGTTTTGACTCTTCTCCACAAGAGACC.

Regarding this clone: The read ends 3 residues early relative to the CDR3; the germline J gene fills the gap. The chain joins TRBV19 to TRBJ2-2, with TRBD1 matching 8 bases. Germline V gives CDR1 LNHDA, CDR2 SQIVND (reference sequence). The CDR3 totals 18 residues. CDR3 residues: CASSIAWARGRRSEKLFF. CDR3 DNA, as far as it was read: TGTGCCAGTAGTATAGCCTGGGCCAGGGGGCGAAGGAGTGAAAAG.

As for this clone: The read comes to an end 3 residues before the CDR3 does, leaving the germline J gene to fill in the end. The chain carries TRBV4-1 and TRBJ1-2; no reliable D call. Germline CDR1 and CDR2: MGHRA and YSYEKL. The CDR3 runs to 15 residues. The V end lost 0 bases, the J end lost 1 base, and 9 bases lay between the germline ends. CDR3 sequence reads: CASSQEIHINYGYTF. The CDR3 DNA, read in part, is TGCGCCAGCAGCCAAGAGATACATATTAACTATGGC.

Comments on this clone: The read terminates 3 residues before the CDR3 end, so the remaining end is supplied by the germline J gene. This chain connects TRBV20-1 to TRBJ2-7, with D possibly called TRBD1 or TRBD2 (6 bases each). The length of the CDR3 is 17 residues. Trimming removed 3 bases from V and 0 bases from J, with 21 bases in between. Germline V gene lookup returns CDR1 DFQATT and CDR2 SNEGSKA (reference sequence). The covered CDR3 bases are TGCAGTGCTAGTTTGCGGGACACTAGACTTAGCTCCTACGAG. Its protein product is CSASLRDTRLSSYE. The full CDR3 protein is CSASLRDTRLSSYEQYF.

Regarding this clone: The CDR3 extends 3 residues past the end of the read, so its final part is completed from the germline J gene. The rearrangement joins TRBV7-2 to TRBJ1-2, with D uncertain. The germline gives CDR1 SGHTA, CDR2 FQGNSA. The CDR3 extends over 15 amino acids. CDR3 bases read: TGTGCCAGCAGCTTTGTTGACCTTTCGGGTAGAGAC. Its translation: CASSFVDLSGRD. The entire CDR3 reads CASSFVDLSGRDYTF.

For this clone: The CDR3 extends 3 residues past the end of the read, so its final part is completed from the germline J gene. The chain is built from TRBV18 and TRBJ2-2, with 10 bases aligning to TRBD1. The CDR3 contains 17 residues. Per germline, CDR1 KGHSH and CDR2 LQKENI. The chain's CDR3 is CASSLTGQGKGNSPLFF. The DNA read from the CDR3 is TGTGCCAGCTCACTCACGGGACAGGGGAAAGGGAATTCACCG.

About this clone: Coverage ceases 3 residues before the CDR3 finishes, and the germline J gene fills in the end. The V and J genes are TRBV20-1 and TRBJ1-4, with D maybe TRBD1 (5 bases). The CDR3 is made up of 16 amino acids. V dropped 4 bases and J dropped 6 bases, with 21 bases sitting between them. CDR1 and CDR2 from the germline V gene are DFQATT and SNEGSKA (reference sequence). CDR3 loop: CSATDPGGVTDEKLFF. CDR3 DNA (partial): TGCAGTGCTACGGACCCCGGGGGAGTGACTGATGAAAAA.

To note about this clone: The DNA ends 3 residues before the CDR3 does, and the rest of the CDR3 is filled in from the germline J gene. The chain has TRBV11-2 and TRBJ1-1; tentative D call: TRBD1 (5 bases). CDR3 length equals 12 residues. CDR1 and CDR2 from the germline V gene are SGHAT and FQNNGV. Here the CDR3 reads CASSRPGSEAFF. Incomplete CDR3 DNA: TGTGCCAGCAGCCGACCAGGGTCCGAA.

Concerning this clone itself: The junction does not match germline at one end; this may be a read error. The read terminates 3 residues before the CDR3 end, so the remaining end is supplied by the germline J gene. V is TRBV20-1 and J is TRBJ1-6; the D is unclear. This CDR3 contains 14 residues. The germline CDR1 and CDR2 sequences are DFQATT and SNEGSKA (reference sequence). The DNA read from the CDR3 is TGCAGTGCGAGAGAGATCGGGGATAATTCACCC. This translates into CSAREIGDNSP. The whole CDR3 protein is CSAREIGDNSPLHF.

A note on this clone: The observed sequence ends 3 residues before the CDR3 terminus, with the missing tail filled in from the germline J gene. The V call is TRBV30, the J call TRBJ1-2; D call uncertain. Per germline, CDR1 GTSNPN and CDR2 SVGIG (reference sequence). V lost 0 bases to trimming and J lost 6 bases, with 14 bases between them. The CDR3 runs 14 residues. CDR3 in amino acids: CAWSVRSRSDGYTF. The sequenced CDR3 bases are TGTGCCTGGAGTGTCCGGTCCCGGTCGGATGGC.